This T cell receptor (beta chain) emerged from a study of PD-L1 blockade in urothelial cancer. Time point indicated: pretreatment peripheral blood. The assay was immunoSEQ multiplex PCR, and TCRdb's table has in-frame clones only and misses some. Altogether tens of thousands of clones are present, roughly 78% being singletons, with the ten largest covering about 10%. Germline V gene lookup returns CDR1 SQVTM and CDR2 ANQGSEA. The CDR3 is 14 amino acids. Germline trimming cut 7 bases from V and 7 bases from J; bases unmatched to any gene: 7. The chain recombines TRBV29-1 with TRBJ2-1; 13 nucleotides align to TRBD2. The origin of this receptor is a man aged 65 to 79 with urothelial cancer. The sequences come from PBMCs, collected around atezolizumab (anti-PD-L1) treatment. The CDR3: CSGRTSGSMNEQFF. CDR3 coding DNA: TGCAGCGGCCGGACTAGCGGGAGTATGAATGAGCAGTTCTTC.